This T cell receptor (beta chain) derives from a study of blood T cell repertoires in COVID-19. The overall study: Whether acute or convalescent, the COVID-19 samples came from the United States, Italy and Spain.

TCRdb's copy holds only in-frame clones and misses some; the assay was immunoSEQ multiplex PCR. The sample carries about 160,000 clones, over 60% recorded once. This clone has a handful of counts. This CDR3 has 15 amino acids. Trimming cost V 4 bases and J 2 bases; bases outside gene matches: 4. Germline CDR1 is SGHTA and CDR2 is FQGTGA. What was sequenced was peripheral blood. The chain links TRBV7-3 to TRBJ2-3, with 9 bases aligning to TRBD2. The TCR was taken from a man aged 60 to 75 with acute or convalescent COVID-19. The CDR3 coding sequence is TGTGCCAGCAGCTCCCGGACTAGCGCCACAGATACGCAGTATTTT. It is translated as CASSSRTSATDTQYF.